This T cell receptor (beta chain) was sequenced during a study of T cell responses to AZD1222 COVID-19 vaccine (dated by TCRdb to the early 2020s). Background for the entire study: A total of 233 trial participants underwent TCR sequencing, of whom roughly 210 received two doses of AZD1222 and 26 received two doses of the MenACWY control vaccine. Trial participants were enrolled by age into subgroups of 18-55, 56-69 and 70-plus years, and around 150, 28 and 57 TCR-sequenced participants, respectively, were included in these subgroups. Study-level results and caveats: Spike-specific TCR breadth and depth rose significantly after two AZD1222 doses compared with day 0 and with MenACWY recipients. Most participants were white British and females outnumbered males, and the authors suggested that clonal diversity may have been underestimated. Conclusions about previously exposed vaccinees are limited, since just five or six AZD1222 recipients were seropositive for SARS-CoV-2 at baseline. The whole spike protein was spanned by vaccine-associated CD4 TCRs, and dominant responses were seen in regions 160-218 and 743-854. The 56-69-year group was small, and its depth increase did not reach significance, likely because of low power. Because no day 14 peak-response samples were available, the repertoires could be characterized only after the peak T cell response. Epitopes outside the regions mutated in the B.1.351 and B.1.1.7 variants were reportedly recognized by nearly half of the unique spike-specific TCRs.

The CDR3 regions of human TCRbeta chains were analyzed by immunosequencing. The original pipeline was this. TCRs in the repertoires were matched against a reference library of SARS-CoV-2-specific TCRs that had been generated with the MIRA antigen-specificity platform. Breadth was defined as the fraction of unique TCRs that were SARS-CoV-2-associated. Depth was defined as the fraction of total T cells that were SARS-CoV-2-associated. Using the MIRA data, each spike-specific TCR was mapped to the spike region that the TCR reacts to and placed in a CD4 or CD8 class. Log10-transformed breadth and depth values were compared by one-way ANOVA with Sidak's multiple comparisons tests. Not all clones reach the TCRdb copy of this immuneACCESS table, which keeps in-frame sequences only. Checked studies attribute under half of the gap to unresolved V genes and leave the rest unexplained. The D gene and trimming were derived from the DNA, and the V and J assignments and clone size from that table. This sample is represented by 150,000 to 180,000 clones; approximately 87% of them were singletons. Together, the top ten hold roughly 5.8% of the sample.

Trimming removed 2 bases from V and 4 bases from J, leaving 24 bases between the germline ends. The CDR3 runs 19 residues from the cysteine to the phenylalanine. Only CDR3 DNA remains: 57 bases, in frame from the first base. The germline V gene (reference sequence) sets CDR1 to LNHDA and CDR2 to SQIVND. The time point tag for this specimen amounts to: baseline before first vaccination. This sample's treatment or condition label indicates: meningococcal conjugate vaccine given as trial control. Vaccinee samples came from UK trials COV001 and COV002, including a single-blind randomized controlled phase 2/3 trial of AZD1222 (ChAdOx1 nCoV-19) in healthy adults. For TCRbeta chain sequencing, PBMC samples from trial participants were taken at day 0 and at day 28 after the second dose. To note about this clone: It lacks a known antigen. No base-level quality is on record; no much larger clone is a single base apart.

The sequence derives from an adult in good health. Recombination connected TRBV19 to TRBJ1-5; D gene: possibly TRBD1, on 5 matching bases. The sequenced sample was peripheral blood, obtained on day 0 of MenACWY control vaccination. The CDR3 is CASSISSSGYGGGNQPQHF. The DNA reads TGTGCCAGTAGTATATCCTCCTCCGGGTACGGGGGGGGAAATCAGCCCCAGCATTTT.